This T cell receptor beta chain is drawn from a study of T cell repertoires in cytomegalovirus infection. Study as a whole: Public TCR beta signature analysis indicated the presence of both CMV infection and matching HLA type.

TCRdb re-derived calls from the reads in MiXCR, one entry per CDR3 protein. Here the sample spans about 740,000 distinct CDR3 sequences, roughly a third being singletons. General study results and limits: HLA-C-restricted, CMV-specific TCR beta clonotypes were dominant ex vivo. Summed frequency of public TCR beta families distinguished CMV carriers with the relevant HLA.

This clonotype was seen a handful of times. Its matching antigen is unknown. This could be a read error, since a much larger clone is one nucleotide away. With 3 bases removed from V and 1 base from J, the gap between germline ends came to 18 bases. The CDR3 contains 17 residues. From germline, CDR1 is MNHEY and CDR2 SVGEGT. This receptor was obtained from a human donor in good health (CMV status not recorded). Some clones in this sample may be carry-over from other donors' samples. Material for sequencing was PBMCs. This rearrangement joins TRBV6-2 or TRBV6-3 to TRBJ1-1; D is ambiguous. CDR3 nucleotide sequence: TGTGCCAGCAGTTATCTCGGCTTCGCAGCGGGGAACACTGAAGCTTTCTTT. This translates into CASSYLGFAAGNTEAFF.